This T cell receptor beta chain was identified in a study of T cells in Graves' hyperthyroidism and ophthalmopathy. Background on the study: Staff took peripheral blood when the initial diagnosis was made, before any treatment began. Study-wide points: Blood also contained most expanded thyroid clonotypes above 0.001. Ophthalmopathy stood apart from stable hyperthyroidism in a 13 V-J model.

To note about this clonotype: What it binds is unknown.

Every diagnosis used clinical symptoms, serum thyroxine and TRAb, thyroid ultrasound and orbital computed tomography. Researchers amplified the TCR beta CDR3 regions from RNA transcripts. The TCR CDR3 first-round RT-PCR relied on the HTBI primer set. From the multiplex PCR reads, TCRdb called clonotypes with MiXCR, one entry per CDR3 protein. The top ten clones hold 6.5% to 9% of a sample with about 590,000 distinct CDR3 sequences, over 12% of them seen once. Germline V gives CDR1 MNHEY, CDR2 SMNVEV (reference sequence). The CDR3 length is 16 residues. V was cut by 2 bases and J by 0 bases, with 8 bases left in between.

The V and J genes are TRBV27 and TRBJ2-6; D is unresolved. Sequencing was done on a sample of blood. This sequence was found in a woman aged 18-29 years with Graves' ophthalmopathy. CDR3 DNA sequence: TGTGCCAGCAGTTTAAGGATTCGCTCTGGGGCCAACGTCCTGACTTTC. Translating it yields CASSLRIRSGANVLTF.